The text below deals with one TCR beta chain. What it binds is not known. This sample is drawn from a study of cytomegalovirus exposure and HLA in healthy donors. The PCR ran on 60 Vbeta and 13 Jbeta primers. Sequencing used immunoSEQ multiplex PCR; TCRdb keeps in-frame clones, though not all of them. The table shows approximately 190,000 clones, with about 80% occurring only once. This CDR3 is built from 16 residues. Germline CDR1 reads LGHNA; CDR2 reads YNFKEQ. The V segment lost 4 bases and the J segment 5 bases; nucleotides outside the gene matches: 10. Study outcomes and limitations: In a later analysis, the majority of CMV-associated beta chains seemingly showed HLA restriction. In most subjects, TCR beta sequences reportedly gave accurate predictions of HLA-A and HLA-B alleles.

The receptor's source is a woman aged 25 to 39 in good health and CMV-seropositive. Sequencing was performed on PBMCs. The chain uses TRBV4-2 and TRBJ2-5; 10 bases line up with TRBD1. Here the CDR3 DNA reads TGTGCCAGCAGCCTACGACAGGGGGCGAGCGGGGAGACCCAGTACTTC. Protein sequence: CASSLRQGASGETQYF.